This T cell receptor beta chain stems from a study of human T cells and chemical hapten exposure. The wider study: Minor volume differences among pooled libraries chiefly drove per-sample TCR yield variation. Study results and caveats: Versus controls, expanded TCRs had significantly more large CDR3 similarity clusters.

This clonotype has at least ten counts. Its antigen is still unknown. In the source study's methods: Across samples, TCR counts had a median of approximately 100,000 and ranged from about 23,224 to 700,000. TCRdb passed the RACE reads through MiXCR, listing each CDR3 protein once. The V and J calls and clone size are TCRdb's, not the authors'. The data show about 180,000 distinct CDR3 sequences, roughly 30% seen once. The time point denotes: pre-sensitization, week 0. Treatment defined: therapeutic diphenylcyclopropenone sensitization with weekly scalp DPC. Investigators collected blood before applying each patch test. This TCR was recovered from a woman aged 25 to 39 with alopecia areata. Some clones in this sample may be carry-over from other donors' samples. The sequenced sample was whole blood, obtained in connection with sensitization to the hapten diphenylcyclopropenone (DPC).

CDR3 bases: TGCAGTGCAATAGCAGGCAATGAGCAGTTCTTC. It specifies CSAIAGNEQFF. The chain carries TRBV20-1 and TRBJ2-1; D is unclear. The germline V gene encodes CDR1 DFQATT and CDR2 SNEGSKA (reference sequence). CDR3 length: 11 amino acids. V shed 6 bases and J shed 6 bases, with 9 bases lying between them.